This section outlines one T cell receptor beta chain sequence together with its context. CDR1 SGHKS and CDR2 YYEKEE come from the germline V gene (reference sequence). V was clipped by 5 bases and J by 3 bases; unmatched bases: 4. The CDR3 runs to 15 residues. The authors' processing: Estimation of nucleated cell counts relied on the amplification of reference gene primers. The assay was immunoSEQ multiplex PCR, and TCRdb's table has in-frame clones only and misses some. V and J calls and clone size are those listed in that table; D and trimming were worked out from the DNA. The sample records some 50,000 clones, just over 90% being singletons. The data are from a study of blood T cell repertoires in COVID-19.

This clonotype was sampled from a man in his 60s with COVID-19, enrolled during active disease. The sequencing input was peripheral blood. The J gene is TRBJ2-3, the V gene TRBV5-5; 12 positions agree with TRBD2. CDR3 nucleotide sequence: TGTGCCAGCAGTCCCGGACTAGCGGGGACAGATACGCAGTATTTT. Translation gives CASSPGLAGTDTQYF.